The 4 T cell receptor beta chains below come from one sample, sequenced in a study of Ad26.COV2.S vaccination and SARS-CoV-2 variants. Treatment reported: about 20 received Ad26.COV2.S at low or high dose, single or two shots; roughly 5 received placebo; per-sample allocation not given. Samples came from day 63 after the first vaccine or placebo injection. The assay was immunoSEQ multiplex PCR, and TCRdb's table has in-frame clones only and misses some. The sample carries fewer than 300,000 clones, 80% to 90% recorded once. The sample in question was peripheral blood, obtained in a trial of Ad26.COV2.S vaccine versus placebo. These receptors all come from a person between 18 and 65 years old who received the Ad26.COV2.S COVID-19 vaccine or a placebo.

The table lists this clone with many counts. V usage is TRBV18 and J usage is TRBJ2-7, with TRBD2 identical over 12 bases. V dropped 6 bases and J dropped 0; count of bases not matched to a gene: 15. Germline CDR1 and CDR2: KGHSH and LQKENI. This CDR3 has 19 amino acids. CDR3 sequence (DNA): TGTGCCAGCTCCCTTCACCCAGGACTAGCGGGGTGGAGCTCCTACGAGCAGTACTTC. Its protein product is CASSLHPGLAGWSSYEQYF.

The genes are TRBV15 and TRBJ1-2; TRBD1 matches at 7 bases. Germline V gene lookup returns CDR1 LNHNV and CDR2 YYDKDF (reference sequence). V lost 0 bases to trimming and J lost 9 bases; unmatched junction nucleotides: 1. The length of the CDR3 is 12 residues. The CDR3 DNA reads TGTGCCACCAGCAGAGACAGGGGGAGCTACACCTTC. Its translation is CATSRDRGSYTF.

Notes on this clone: Other nucleotide sequences in the sample specify the same CDR3. Written as DNA, the CDR3 is TGTGCCAGCAGCTTAGGGGGCCCCGGGGCCAATGAGCAGTTCTTC. It encodes CASSLGGPGANEQFF. This chain uses TRBV7-3 with TRBJ2-1; D possibly corresponds to TRBD1 (6 bases). Trimming shortened V by 2 bases and J by 6 bases, and 14 bases separated the two germline ends. The germline gives CDR1 SGHTA, CDR2 FQGTGA. The CDR3 runs 15 residues.

The CDR3 loop reads CASSLGREKSGYTF. Written as DNA, the CDR3 is TGTGCCAGCAGCTTAGGGCGGGAGAAATCTGGCTACACCTTC. V and J are TRBV7-2 and TRBJ1-2; D is ambiguous. CDR1 is SGHTA, CDR2 FQGNSA, per germline. Trimming pared 1 base from V and 7 bases from J, leaving 13 bases between. CDR3 length: 14 amino acids.